The 11 T cell receptor beta chains given below trace back to one sample, sequenced in a study of regulatory T cells in long-lasting Graves disease. Documented time point: persistent/refractory GD, antithyroid drugs over 5 years with positive TRAb. RNA extracted from PBMCs served as the sequencing template. Arm-PCR of CDR3 regions and iRepertoire HTBI primers were used to build TCR beta libraries. TCRdb reanalysed the multiplex PCR reads using MiXCR and keeps one entry per CDR3 protein. The sample lists more than 300,000 distinct CDR3 sequences, 15% to 20% occurring once. The sequences come from peripheral blood mononuclear cells (PBMCs), collected when the disease was refractory, from a patient treated with antithyroid drugs. Receptor source: a female donor with Graves disease.

This clonotype was detected many times. The chain has TRBV7-2 and TRBJ2-7, with D possibly called TRBD1 or TRBD2 (5 bases each). Per the germline V gene, CDR1 is SGHTA and CDR2 is FQGNSA. V was pared by 1 base and J by 4 bases, with 11 bases between. CDR3 length: 14 amino acids. The CDR3 protein is CASSLVVGEYEQYF. DNA for the CDR3: TGTGCCAGCAGCTTAGTGGTAGGGGAGTACGAGCAGTACTTC. Using reference TRBV7-2 and TRBJ2-7 for the parts outside the CDR3, the full variable domain is GAGVSQSPSNKVTEKGKDVELRCDPISGHTALYWYRQSLGQGLEFLIYFQGNSAPDKSGLPSDRFSAERTGGSVSTLTIQRTQQEDSAVYLCASSLVVGEYEQYFGPGTRLTVT.

This clonotype came up once. The chain couples TRBV12-3 or TRBV12-4 to TRBJ2-3, with D tentatively TRBD1 (6 bases). The CDR3 extends over 15 amino acids. The ends were cut back, 5 bases at V and 4 bases at J, with 16 bases in the middle. The CDR3 DNA follows: TGTGCCAGCAGTCCCAAAGGGGGTCATGCAGATACGCAGTATTTT. As protein: CASSPKGGHADTQYF.

V gene TRBV7-9 combines with J gene TRBJ1-6; TRBD1 aligns across 7 bases. V was clipped by 6 bases and J by 0 bases; unmatched bases: 14. Looked up from germline, CDR1 is SEHNR and CDR2 is FQNEAQ (reference sequence). The CDR3 totals 19 residues. The CDR3 loop reads CASSSRAGGSSSYNSPLHF. The CDR3 DNA follows: TGTGCCAGCAGTTCCAGAGCAGGGGGTTCGAGCTCCTATAATTCACCCCTCCACTTT.

This clonotype was observed at least ten times. This rearrangement joins TRBV6-1 to TRBJ1-1, with D hard to call. Trimming pared 4 bases from V and 1 base from J, leaving 7 bases between. CDR3 size: 13 residues. The germline V gene has CDR1 MNHNS and CDR2 SASEGT. This CDR3 reads CASSVAGNTEAFF. CDR3 nucleotides: TGTGCCAGCAGTGTTGCGGGGAACACTGAAGCTTTCTTT.

The rearrangement uses TRBV6-2 or TRBV6-3 and TRBJ1-1, with D perhaps TRBD1 (5 bases). The CDR3 contains 17 residues. V lost 2 bases and J 5 bases, leaving 21 bases between the germline ends. The germline V gene encodes CDR1 MNHEY and CDR2 SVGEGT. The CDR3 spells CASSYRPGGSGNTEAFF. CDR3 in DNA: TGTGCCAGCAGTTACAGGCCCGGGGGGTCTGGGAATACTGAAGCTTTCTTT.

This chain joins TRBV18 and TRBJ2-5, with 12 bases lining up with TRBD2. This CDR3 is 16 amino acids long. Germline V gene lookup returns CDR1 KGHSH and CDR2 LQKENI. The ends lost 4 bases at V and 3 bases at J; junction bases unmatched: 6. The CDR3 DNA reads TGTGCCAGCTCACAAGTACTAGCGGGGGGCGAAGAGACCCAGTACTTC. Its translation: CASSQVLAGGEETQYF.

This clonotype occurred a few times. The genes are TRBV6-1 and TRBJ1-6; 8 bases match TRBD1. This CDR3 contains 22 residues. Germline CDR1 is MNHNS and CDR2 is SASEGT. With V trimmed by 7 bases and J by 8 bases, 31 bases remained unmatched. The CDR3 nucleotides are TGTGCCAGCACCCCTACCCACCTCCTCGGTCGGTCCCCCTCACAGGGGGATTCACCCCTCCACTTT. Its translation: CASTPTHLLGRSPSQGDSPLHF.

The V call is TRBV7-9, the J call TRBJ1-2; 10 bases are a match to TRBD1. With V trimmed by 5 bases and J by 5 bases, 5 bases remained unmatched. The CDR3 is made up of 14 amino acids. Germline V lookup: CDR1 SEHNR, CDR2 FQNEAQ (reference sequence). The CDR3 nucleotides are TGTGCCAGCAGCCCATGGACAGGGGGGTATGGCTACACCTTC. This sequence encodes CASSPWTGGYGYTF.

This chain joins TRBV14 and TRBJ1-4, with 8 nucleotides matching TRBD1. CDR3 length: 19 amino acids. Germline CDR1 reads SGHDN; CDR2 reads FVKESK. Losses at the gene ends were 5 bases for V and 0 bases for J; bases not matched to a gene: 14. CDR3 residues: CASSYRTGRHRATNEKLFF. The CDR3 DNA reads TGTGCCAGCAGCTACCGGACAGGGAGACATCGCGCAACTAATGAAAAACTGTTTTTT.

As concerns this clonotype: A read error may explain this, as a much larger clone is one base away. The conserved final phenylalanine or tryptophan is absent from the CDR3, which likely points to a read error. The chain recombines TRBV28 with TRBJ1-1; 8 bases are shared with TRBD1. Germline assignment: CDR1 MDHEN and CDR2 SYDVKM. CDR3 length: 13 residues. The V segment lost 6 bases and the J segment 8 bases; nucleotides outside the gene matches: 8. The DNA for the CDR3 is TGTGCCAGCAGCATTCCGGACAGGGCGGAAGCTTTCCTT. It codes for CASSIPDRAEAFL.

In this sample, this clonotype turned up many times. The chain combines TRBV6-1 with TRBJ2-2; D call uncertain. This CDR3 comprises 14 residues. Trimming took off 8 bases at V and 2 bases at J, with 12 bases between the two ends. Germline CDR1 and CDR2: MNHNS and SASEGT. The CDR3 protein is CASWPKANTGELFF. CDR3 DNA sequence: TGTGCCAGCTGGCCCAAGGCAAACACCGGGGAGCTGTTTTTT.